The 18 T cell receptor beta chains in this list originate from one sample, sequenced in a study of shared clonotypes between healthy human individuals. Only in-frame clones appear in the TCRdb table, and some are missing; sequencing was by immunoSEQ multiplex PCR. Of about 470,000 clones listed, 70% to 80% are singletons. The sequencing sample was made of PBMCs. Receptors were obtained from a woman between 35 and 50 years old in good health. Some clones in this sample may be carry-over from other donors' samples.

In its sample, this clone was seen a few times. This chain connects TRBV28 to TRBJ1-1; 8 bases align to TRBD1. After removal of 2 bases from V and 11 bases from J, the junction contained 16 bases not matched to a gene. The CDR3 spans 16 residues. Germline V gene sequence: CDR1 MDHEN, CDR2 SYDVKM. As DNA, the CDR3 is TGTGCCAGCAGTTTAGTGATGGGACAGGCCCCTCTGGGGGCTTTCTTT. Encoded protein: CASSLVMGQAPLGAFF.

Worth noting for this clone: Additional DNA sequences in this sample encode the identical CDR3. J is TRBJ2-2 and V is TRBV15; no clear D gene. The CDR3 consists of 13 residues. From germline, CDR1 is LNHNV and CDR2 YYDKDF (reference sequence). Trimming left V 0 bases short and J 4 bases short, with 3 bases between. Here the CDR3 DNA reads TGTGCCACCAGCAGAGATCGCACCGGGGAGCTGTTTTTT. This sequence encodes CATSRDRTGELFF.

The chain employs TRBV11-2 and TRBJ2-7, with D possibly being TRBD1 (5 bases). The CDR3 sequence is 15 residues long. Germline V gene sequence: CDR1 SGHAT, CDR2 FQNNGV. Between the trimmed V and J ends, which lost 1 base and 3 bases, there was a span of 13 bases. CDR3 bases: TGTGCCAGCAGCTTAGTGGCCACAGGAATCTACGAGCAGTACTTC. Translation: CASSLVATGIYEQYF. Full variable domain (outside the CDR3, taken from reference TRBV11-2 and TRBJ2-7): EAGVAQSPRYKIIEKRQSVAFWCNPISGHATLYWYQQILGQGPKLLIQFQNNGVVDDSQLPKDRFSAERLKGVDSTLKIQPAKLEDSAVYLCASSLVATGIYEQYFGPGTRLTVT.

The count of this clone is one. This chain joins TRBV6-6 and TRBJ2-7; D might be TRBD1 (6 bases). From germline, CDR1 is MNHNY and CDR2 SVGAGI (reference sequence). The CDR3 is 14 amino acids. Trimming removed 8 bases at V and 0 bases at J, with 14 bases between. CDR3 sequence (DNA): TGTGCCAGCTATCAGGGGCCAAGCTCCTACGAGCAGTACTTC. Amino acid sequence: CASYQGPSSYEQYF.

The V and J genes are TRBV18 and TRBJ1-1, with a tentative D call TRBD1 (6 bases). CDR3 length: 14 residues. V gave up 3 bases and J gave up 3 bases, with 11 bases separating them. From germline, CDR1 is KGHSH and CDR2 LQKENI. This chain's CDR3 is CASSPQTGHTEAFF. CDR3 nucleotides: TGTGCCAGCTCACCCCAAACAGGGCACACTGAAGCTTTCTTT.

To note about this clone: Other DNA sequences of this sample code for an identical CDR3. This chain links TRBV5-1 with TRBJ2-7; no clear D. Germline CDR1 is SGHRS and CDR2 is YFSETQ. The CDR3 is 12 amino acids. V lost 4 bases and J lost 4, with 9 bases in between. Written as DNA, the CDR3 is TGCGCCAGCAGCCCGGACGGGTACGAGCAGTACTTC. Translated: CASSPDGYEQYF. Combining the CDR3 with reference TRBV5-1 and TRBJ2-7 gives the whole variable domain KAGVTQTPRYLIKTRGQQVTLSCSPISGHRSVSWYQQTPGQGLQFLFEYFSETQRNKGNFPGRFSGRQFSNSRSEMNVSTLELGDSALYLCASSPDGYEQYFGPGTRLTVT.

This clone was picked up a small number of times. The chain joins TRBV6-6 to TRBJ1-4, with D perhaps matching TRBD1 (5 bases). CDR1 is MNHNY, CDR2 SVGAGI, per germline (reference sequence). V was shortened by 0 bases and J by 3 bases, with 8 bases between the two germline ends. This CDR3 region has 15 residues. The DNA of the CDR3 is TGTGCCAGCAGTTACTCGCAGGGAGCTAATGAAAAACTGTTTTTT. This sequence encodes CASSYSQGANEKLFF.

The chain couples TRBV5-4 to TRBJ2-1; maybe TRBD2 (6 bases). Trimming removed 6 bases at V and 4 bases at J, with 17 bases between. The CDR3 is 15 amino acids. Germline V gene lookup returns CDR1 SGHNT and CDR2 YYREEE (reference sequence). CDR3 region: CASKRASTSYNEQFF. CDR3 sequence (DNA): TGTGCCAGCAAGCGGGCCAGCACCTCGTACAATGAGCAGTTCTTC.

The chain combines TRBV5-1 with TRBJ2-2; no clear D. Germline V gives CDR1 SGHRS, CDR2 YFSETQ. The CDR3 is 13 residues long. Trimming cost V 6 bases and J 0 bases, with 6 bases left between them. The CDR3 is CASTPTNTGELFF. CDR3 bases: TGCGCCAGCACCCCAACGAACACCGGGGAGCTGTTTTTT.

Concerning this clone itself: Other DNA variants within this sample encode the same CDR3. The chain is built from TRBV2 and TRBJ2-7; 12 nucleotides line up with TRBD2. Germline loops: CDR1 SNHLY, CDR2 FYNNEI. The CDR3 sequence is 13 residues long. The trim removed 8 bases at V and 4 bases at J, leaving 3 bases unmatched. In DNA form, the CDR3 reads TGTGCCAGCTCTAGCGGGAGGGGATACGAGCAGTACTTC. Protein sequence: CASSSGRGYEQYF.

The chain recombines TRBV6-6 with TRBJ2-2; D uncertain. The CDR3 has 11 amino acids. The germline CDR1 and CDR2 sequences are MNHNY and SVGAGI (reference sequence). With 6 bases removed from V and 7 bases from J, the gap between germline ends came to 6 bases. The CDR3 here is CASRGYGELFF. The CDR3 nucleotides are TGTGCCAGCAGGGGGTACGGGGAGCTGTTTTTT.

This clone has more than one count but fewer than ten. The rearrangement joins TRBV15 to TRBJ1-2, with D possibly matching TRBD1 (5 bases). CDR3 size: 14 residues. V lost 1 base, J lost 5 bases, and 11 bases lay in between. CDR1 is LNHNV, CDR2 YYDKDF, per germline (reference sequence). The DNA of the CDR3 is TGTGCCACCAGCAGAGGTTGGGGGGGTTATGGCTACACCTTC. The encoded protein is CATSRGWGGYGYTF.

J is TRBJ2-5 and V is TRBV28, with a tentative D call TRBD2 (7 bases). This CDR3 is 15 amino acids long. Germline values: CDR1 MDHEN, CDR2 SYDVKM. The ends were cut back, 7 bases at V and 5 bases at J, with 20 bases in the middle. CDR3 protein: CASTEGGGEVETQYF. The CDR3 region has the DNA TGTGCCAGCACCGAAGGGGGGGGTGAGGTCGAGACCCAGTACTTC.

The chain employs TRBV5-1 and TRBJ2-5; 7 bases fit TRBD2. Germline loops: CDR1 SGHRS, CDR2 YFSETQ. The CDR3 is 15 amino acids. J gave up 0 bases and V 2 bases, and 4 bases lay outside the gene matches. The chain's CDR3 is CASSLFTSDQETQYF. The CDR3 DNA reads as TGCGCCAGCAGCTTATTTACTAGCGACCAAGAGACCCAGTACTTC.

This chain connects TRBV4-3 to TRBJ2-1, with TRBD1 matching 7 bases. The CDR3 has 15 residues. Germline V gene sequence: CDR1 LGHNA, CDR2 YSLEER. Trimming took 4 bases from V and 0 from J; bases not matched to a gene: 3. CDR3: CASSPDRSSYNEQFF. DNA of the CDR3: TGCGCCAGCAGCCCGGACAGGAGCTCCTACAATGAGCAGTTCTTC.

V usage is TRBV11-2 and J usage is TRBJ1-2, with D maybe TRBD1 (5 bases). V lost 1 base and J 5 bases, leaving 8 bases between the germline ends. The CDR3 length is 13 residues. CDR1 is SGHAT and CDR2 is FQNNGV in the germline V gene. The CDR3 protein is CASSLGGGYGYTF. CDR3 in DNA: TGTGCCAGCAGCTTAGGGGGGGGATATGGCTACACCTTC.

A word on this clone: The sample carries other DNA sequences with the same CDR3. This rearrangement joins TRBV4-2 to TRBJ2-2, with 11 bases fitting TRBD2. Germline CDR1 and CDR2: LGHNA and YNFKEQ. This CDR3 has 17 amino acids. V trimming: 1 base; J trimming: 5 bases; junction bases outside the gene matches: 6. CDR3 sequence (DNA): TGTGCCAGCAGCCAAGGAACTAGCGGGAGCGGAACCGGGGAGCTGTTTTTT. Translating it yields CASSQGTSGSGTGELFF.

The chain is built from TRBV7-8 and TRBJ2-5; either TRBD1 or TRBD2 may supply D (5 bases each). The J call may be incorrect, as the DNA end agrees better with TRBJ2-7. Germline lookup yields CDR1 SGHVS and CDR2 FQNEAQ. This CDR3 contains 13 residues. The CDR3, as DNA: TGTGCCAGCAGCGGGACCATTCTCTACGAGCAGTACTTC. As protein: CASSGTILYEQYF.